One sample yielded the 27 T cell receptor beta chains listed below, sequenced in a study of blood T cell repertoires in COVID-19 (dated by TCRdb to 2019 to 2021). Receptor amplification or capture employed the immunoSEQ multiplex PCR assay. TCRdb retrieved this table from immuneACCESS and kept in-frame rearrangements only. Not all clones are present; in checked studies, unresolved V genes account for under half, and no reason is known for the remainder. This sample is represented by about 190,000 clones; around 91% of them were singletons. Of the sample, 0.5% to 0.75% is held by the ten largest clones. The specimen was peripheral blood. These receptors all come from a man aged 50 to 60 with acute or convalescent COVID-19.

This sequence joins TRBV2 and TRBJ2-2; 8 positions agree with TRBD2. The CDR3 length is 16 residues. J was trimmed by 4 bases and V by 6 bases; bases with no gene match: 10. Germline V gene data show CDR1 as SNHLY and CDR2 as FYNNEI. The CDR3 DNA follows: TGTGCCAGCAGCCGGCAGGGTAGCGGGGTCACCGGGGAGCTGTTTTTT. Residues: CASSRQGSGVTGELFF.

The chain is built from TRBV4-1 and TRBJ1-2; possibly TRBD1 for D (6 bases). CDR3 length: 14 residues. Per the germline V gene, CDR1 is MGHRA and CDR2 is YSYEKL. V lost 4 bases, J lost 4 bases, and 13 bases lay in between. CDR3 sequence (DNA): TGCGCCAGCAGCCCGAACAGGGTTGGCTATGGCTACACCTTC. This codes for CASSPNRVGYGYTF.

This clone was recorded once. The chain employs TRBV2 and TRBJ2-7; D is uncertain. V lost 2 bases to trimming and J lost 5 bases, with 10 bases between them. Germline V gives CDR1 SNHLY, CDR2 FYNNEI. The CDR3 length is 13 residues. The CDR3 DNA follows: TGTGCCAGCAGTGAATTTCTTTTCGACGAGCAGTACGTC. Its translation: CASSEFLFDEQYV.

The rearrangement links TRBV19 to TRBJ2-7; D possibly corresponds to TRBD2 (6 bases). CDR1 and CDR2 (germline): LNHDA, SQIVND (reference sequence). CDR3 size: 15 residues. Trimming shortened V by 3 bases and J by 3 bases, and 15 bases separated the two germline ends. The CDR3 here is CASSIGPGLFYEQYF. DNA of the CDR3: TGTGCCAGTAGTATCGGTCCGGGACTTTTCTACGAGCAGTACTTC. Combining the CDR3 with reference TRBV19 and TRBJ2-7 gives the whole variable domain DGGITQSPKYLFRKEGQNVTLSCEQNLNHDAMYWYRQDPGQGLRLIYYSQIVNDFQKGDIAEGYSVSREKKESFPLTVTSAQKNPTAFYLCASSIGPGLFYEQYFGPGTRLTVT.

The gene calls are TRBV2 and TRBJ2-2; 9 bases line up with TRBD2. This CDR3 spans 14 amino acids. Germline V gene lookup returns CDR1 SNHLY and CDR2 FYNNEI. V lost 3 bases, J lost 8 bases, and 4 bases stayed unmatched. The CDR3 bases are TGTGCCAGCAGTGACGCTAGCGGGGTGGGGGAGCTGTTTTTT. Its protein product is CASSDASGVGELFF.

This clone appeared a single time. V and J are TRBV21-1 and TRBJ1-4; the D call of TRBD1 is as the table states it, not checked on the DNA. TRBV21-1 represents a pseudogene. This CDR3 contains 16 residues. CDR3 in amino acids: CASSSVIGQYNEKLFF. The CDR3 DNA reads TGTGCCAGCAGCAGCGTAATCGGACAGTATAATGAAAAACTGTTTTTT.

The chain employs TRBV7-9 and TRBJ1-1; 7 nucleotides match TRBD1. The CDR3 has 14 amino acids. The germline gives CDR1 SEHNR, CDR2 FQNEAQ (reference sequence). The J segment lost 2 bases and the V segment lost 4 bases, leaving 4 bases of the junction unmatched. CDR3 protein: CASSWGTANTEAFF. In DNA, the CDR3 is TGTGCCAGCAGCTGGGGGACAGCCAACACTGAAGCTTTCTTT. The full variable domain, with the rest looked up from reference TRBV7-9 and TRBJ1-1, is DTGVSQNPRHKITKRGQNVTFRCDPISEHNRLYWYRQTLGQGPEFLTYFQNEAQLEKSRLLSDRFSAERPKGSFSTLEIQRTEQGDSAMYLCASSWGTANTEAFFGQGTRLTVV.

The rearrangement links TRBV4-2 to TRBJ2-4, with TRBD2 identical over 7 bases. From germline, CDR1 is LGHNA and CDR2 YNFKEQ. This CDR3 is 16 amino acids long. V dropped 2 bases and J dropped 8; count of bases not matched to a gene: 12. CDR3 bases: TGTGCCAGCAGCCAATCGGCTAGCGGAGGGGCAGACATTCAGTACTTC. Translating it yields CASSQSASGGADIQYF.

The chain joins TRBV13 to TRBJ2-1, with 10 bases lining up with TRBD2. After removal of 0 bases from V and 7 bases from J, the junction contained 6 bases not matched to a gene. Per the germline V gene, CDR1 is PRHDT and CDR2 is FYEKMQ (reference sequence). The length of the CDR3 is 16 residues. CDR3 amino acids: CASSLGQLAGRNEQFF. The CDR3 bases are TGTGCCAGCAGCTTAGGCCAACTAGCGGGAAGGAATGAGCAGTTCTTC. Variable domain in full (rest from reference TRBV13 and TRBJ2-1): AAGVIQSPRHLIKEKRETATLKCYPIPRHDTVYWYQQGPGQDPQFLISFYEKMQSDKGSIPDRFSAQQFSDYHSELNMSSLELGDSALYFCASSLGQLAGRNEQFFGPGTRLTVL.

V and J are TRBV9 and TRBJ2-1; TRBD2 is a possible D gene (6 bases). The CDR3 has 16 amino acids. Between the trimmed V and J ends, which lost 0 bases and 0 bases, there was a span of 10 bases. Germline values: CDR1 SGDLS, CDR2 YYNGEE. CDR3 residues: CASSVVSGSSYNEQFF. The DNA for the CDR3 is TGTGCCAGCAGCGTAGTTAGCGGCAGCTCCTACAATGAGCAGTTCTTC.

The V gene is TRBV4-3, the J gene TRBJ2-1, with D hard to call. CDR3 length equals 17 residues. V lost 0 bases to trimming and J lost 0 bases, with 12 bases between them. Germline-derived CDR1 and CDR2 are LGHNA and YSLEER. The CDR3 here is CASSQEGLSSSYNEQFF. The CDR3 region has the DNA TGCGCCAGCAGCCAAGAGGGCTTGAGTTCCTCCTACAATGAGCAGTTCTTC.

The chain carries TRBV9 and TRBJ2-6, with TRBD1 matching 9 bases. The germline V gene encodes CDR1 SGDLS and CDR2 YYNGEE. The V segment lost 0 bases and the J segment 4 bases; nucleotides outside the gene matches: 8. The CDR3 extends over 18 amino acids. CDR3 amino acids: CASSVALGQGYGANVLTF. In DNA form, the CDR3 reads TGTGCCAGCAGCGTAGCTCTGGGACAGGGTTACGGGGCCAACGTCCTGACTTTC.

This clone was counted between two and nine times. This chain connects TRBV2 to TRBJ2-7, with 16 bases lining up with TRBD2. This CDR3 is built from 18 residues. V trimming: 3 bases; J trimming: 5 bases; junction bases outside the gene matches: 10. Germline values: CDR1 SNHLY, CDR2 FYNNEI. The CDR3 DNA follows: TGTGCCAGCAGTGATACTGGCAGGGGACTAGCGGGAGGGGACGAGCAGTACTTC. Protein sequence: CASSDTGRGLAGGDEQYF.

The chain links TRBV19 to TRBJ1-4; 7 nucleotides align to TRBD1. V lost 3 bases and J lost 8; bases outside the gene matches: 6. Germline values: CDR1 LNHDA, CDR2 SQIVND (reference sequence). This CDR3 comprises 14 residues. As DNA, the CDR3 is TGTGCCAGTAGTATTACAGGGGTTGACGAAAAACTGTTTTTT. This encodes CASSITGVDEKLFF. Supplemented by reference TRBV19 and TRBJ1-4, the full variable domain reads DGGITQSPKYLFRKEGQNVTLSCEQNLNHDAMYWYRQDPGQGLRLIYYSQIVNDFQKGDIAEGYSVSREKKESFPLTVTSAQKNPTAFYLCASSITGVDEKLFFGSGTQLSVL.

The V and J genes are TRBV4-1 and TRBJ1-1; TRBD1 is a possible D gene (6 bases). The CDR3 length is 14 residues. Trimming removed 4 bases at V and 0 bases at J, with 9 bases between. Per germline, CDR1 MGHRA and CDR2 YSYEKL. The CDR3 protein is CASSPRQVNTEAFF. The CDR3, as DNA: TGCGCCAGCAGCCCGAGACAGGTGAACACTGAAGCTTTCTTT.

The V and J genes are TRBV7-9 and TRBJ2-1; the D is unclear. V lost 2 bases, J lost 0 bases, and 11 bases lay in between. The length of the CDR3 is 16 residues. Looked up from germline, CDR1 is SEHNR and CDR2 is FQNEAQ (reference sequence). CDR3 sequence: CASSLYLELSYNEQFF. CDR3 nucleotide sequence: TGTGCCAGCAGCTTATATCTGGAGCTCTCCTACAATGAGCAGTTCTTC. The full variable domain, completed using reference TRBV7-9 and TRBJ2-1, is DTGVSQNPRHKITKRGQNVTFRCDPISEHNRLYWYRQTLGQGPEFLTYFQNEAQLEKSRLLSDRFSAERPKGSFSTLEIQRTEQGDSAMYLCASSLYLELSYNEQFFGPGTRLTVL.

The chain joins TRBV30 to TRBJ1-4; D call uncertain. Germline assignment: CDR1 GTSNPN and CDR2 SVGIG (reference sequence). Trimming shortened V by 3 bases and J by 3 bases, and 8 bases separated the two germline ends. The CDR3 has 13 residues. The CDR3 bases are TGTGCCTGGAGACCTACCCCTAATGAAAAACTGTTTTTT. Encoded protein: CAWRPTPNEKLFF.

CDR3 amino acids: CASSQGAGASYEQYF. Here the CDR3 DNA reads TGTGCCAGCAGTCAGGGTGCGGGGGCCTCCTACGAGCAGTACTTC. The V call is TRBV27, the J call TRBJ2-7, with D maybe TRBD2 (7 bases). Trimming pared 5 bases from V and 0 bases from J, leaving 14 bases between. The CDR3 is made up of 15 amino acids. Per the germline V gene, CDR1 is MNHEY and CDR2 is SMNVEV (reference sequence).

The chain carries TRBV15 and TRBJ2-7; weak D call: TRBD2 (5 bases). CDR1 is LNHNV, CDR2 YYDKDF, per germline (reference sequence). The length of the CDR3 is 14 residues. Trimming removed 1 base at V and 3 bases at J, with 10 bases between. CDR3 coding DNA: TGTGCCACCAGCAGAGTAGAACTAGACTACGAGCAGTACTTC. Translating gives CATSRVELDYEQYF.

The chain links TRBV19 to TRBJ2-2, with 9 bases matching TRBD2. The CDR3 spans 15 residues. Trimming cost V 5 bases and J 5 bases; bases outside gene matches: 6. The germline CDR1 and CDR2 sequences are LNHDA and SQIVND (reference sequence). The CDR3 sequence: CASSRGGRGTGELFF. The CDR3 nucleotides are TGTGCCAGTAGTCGAGGCGGGAGGGGTACCGGGGAGCTGTTTTTT.

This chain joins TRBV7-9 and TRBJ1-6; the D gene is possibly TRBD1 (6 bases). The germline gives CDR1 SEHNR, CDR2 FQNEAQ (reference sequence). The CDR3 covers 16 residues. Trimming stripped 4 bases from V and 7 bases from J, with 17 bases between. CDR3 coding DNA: TGTGCCAGCAGCTCTCTAGGGGGTCAGGGGAATTCACCCCTCCACTTT. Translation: CASSSLGGQGNSPLHF. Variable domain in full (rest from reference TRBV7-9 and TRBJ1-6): DTGVSQNPRHKITKRGQNVTFRCDPISEHNRLYWYRQTLGQGPEFLTYFQNEAQLEKSRLLSDRFSAERPKGSFSTLEIQRTEQGDSAMYLCASSSLGGQGNSPLHFGNGTRLTVT.

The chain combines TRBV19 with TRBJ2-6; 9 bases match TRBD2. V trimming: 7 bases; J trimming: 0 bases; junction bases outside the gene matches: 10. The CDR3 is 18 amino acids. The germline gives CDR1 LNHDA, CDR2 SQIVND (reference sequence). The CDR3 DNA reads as TGTGCCAGTACCCCTAGCGGGATGGTTAGCTCTGGGGCCAACGTCCTGACTTTC. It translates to CASTPSGMVSSGANVLTF.

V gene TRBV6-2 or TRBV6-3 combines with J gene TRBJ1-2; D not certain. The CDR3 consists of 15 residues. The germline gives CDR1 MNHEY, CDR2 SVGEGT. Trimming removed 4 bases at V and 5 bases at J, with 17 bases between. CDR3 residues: CASSSPEGGGYGYTF. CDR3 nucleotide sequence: TGTGCCAGCAGTTCCCCCGAGGGAGGAGGATATGGCTACACCTTC.

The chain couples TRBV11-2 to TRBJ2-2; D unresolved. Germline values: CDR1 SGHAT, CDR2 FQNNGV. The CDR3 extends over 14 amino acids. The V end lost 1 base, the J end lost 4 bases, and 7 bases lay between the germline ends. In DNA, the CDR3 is TGTGCCAGCAGCTTAGTACGCGCCACCGGGGAGCTGTTTTTT. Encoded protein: CASSLVRATGELFF.

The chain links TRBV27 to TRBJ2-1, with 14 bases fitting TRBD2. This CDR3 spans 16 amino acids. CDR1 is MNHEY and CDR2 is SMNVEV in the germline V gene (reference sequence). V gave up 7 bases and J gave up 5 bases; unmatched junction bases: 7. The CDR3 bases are TGTGCCAGCACTGGACTAGCGGGGGGCCGGGACAATGAGCAGTTCTTC. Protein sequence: CASTGLAGGRDNEQFF.

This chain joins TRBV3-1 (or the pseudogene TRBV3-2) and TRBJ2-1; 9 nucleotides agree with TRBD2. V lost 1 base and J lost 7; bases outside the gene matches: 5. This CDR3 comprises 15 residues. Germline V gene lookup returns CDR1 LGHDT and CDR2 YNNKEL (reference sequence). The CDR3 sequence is CASSQGAGGDNEQFF. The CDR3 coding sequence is TGTGCCAGCAGCCAAGGTGCGGGAGGGGATAATGAGCAGTTCTTC.

CDR3 nucleotides: TGTGCCAGCAGCTTAAGGCCGGGGATGAACACTGAAGCTTTCTTT. This sequence encodes CASSLRPGMNTEAFF. The chain has TRBV7-9 and TRBJ1-1; the D is unclear. CDR3 length: 15 amino acids. V was clipped by 2 bases and J by 0 bases, with 10 bases between them. Looked up from germline, CDR1 is SEHNR and CDR2 is FQNEAQ (reference sequence).